One T cell receptor beta chain is described in this entry. The antigen is not known. This CDR3 has 15 residues. The table came from immunoSEQ multiplex PCR; TCRdb's copy has only in-frame clones and leaves some out. The sample lists some 150,000 clones, under 95% occurring once. The data are from a study of T cell responses to AZD1222 COVID-19 vaccine. Notes on the study in general: Two doses of AZD1222 preceded a rise in Spike-specific TCR breadth and depth.

This TCR derives from an adult who received the AZD1222 COVID-19 vaccine. The source was peripheral blood, collected 28 days after the second AZD1222 dose. The rearrangement joins TRBV21-1 to TRBJ1-1; the DNA was not used to check the table's D call, TRBD1. TRBV21-1 is assigned pseudogene status. The CDR3 protein is CASSKEDEQVTEAFF. CDR3 sequence (DNA): TGTGCCAGCAGCAAAGAAGACGAGCAGGTCACTGAAGCTTTCTTT.